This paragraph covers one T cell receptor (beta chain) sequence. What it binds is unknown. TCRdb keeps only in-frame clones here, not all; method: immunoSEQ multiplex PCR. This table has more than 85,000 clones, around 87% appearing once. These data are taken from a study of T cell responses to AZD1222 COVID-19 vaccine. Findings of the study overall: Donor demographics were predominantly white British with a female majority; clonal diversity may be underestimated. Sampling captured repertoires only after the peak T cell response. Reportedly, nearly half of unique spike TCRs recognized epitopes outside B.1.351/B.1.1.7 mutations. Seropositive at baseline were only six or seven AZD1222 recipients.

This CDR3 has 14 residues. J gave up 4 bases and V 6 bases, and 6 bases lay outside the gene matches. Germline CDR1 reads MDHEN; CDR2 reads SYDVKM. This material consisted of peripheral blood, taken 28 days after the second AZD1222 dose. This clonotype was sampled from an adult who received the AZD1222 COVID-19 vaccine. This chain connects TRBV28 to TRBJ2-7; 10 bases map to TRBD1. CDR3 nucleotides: TGTGCCAGCAGAAGACAGGGGGCCAAGTACGAGCAGTACTTC. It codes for CASRRQGAKYEQYF.